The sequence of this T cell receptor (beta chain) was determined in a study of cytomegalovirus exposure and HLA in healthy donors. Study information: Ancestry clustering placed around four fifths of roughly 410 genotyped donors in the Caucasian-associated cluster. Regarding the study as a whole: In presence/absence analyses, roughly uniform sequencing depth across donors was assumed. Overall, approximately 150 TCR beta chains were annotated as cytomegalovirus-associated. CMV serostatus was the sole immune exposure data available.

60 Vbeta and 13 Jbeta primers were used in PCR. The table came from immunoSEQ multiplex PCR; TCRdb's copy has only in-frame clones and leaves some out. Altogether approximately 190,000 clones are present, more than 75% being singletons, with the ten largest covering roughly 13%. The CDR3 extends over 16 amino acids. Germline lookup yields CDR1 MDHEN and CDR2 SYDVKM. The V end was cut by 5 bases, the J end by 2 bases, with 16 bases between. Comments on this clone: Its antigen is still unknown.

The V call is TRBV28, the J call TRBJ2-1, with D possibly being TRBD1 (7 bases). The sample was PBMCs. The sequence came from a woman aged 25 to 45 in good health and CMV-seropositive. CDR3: CASSPSGQGAYNEQFF. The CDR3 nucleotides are TGTGCCAGCAGTCCCAGCGGGCAGGGGGCCTACAATGAGCAGTTCTTC. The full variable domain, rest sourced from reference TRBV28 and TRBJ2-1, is DVKVTQSSRYLVKRTGEKVFLECVQDMDHENMFWYRQDPGLGLRLIYFSYDVKMKEKGDIPEGYSVSREKKERFSLILESASTNQTSMYLCASSPSGQGAYNEQFFGPGTRLTVL.